A selection of T cell receptor beta chains follows, all from one sample in a study of glioma-infiltrating T cells after dendritic cell vaccination. Measured with immunoSEQ multiplex PCR; TCRdb has only the in-frame clones, and not every one. This sample has under 100,000 clones, with around 80% found just once. Sequenced material: blood, taken before dendritic cell vaccination. The receptors derive from a human donor with glioblastoma. CDR3s leave out the opening cysteine and the closing phenylalanine or tryptophan.

j_gene | v_gene | CDR3aa
TRBJ2-5 | TRBV2 | ASNVDRVLGETQY
TRBJ2-7 | TRBV27 | ASSPIQGRWSYEQY
TRBJ1-2 | TRBV10-3 | AISDSPGHGDGYT
TRBJ1-5 | TRBV12-5 | ASGSLSGGISNQPQH
TRBJ1-2 | TRBV27 | ASSYFIGQGVFDGYT
TRBJ1-6 | TRBV19 | ASSIQGMHSPLH
TRBJ2-5 | TRBV5-4 | ASSSAGGWGETQY
TRBJ2-1 | TRBV5-8 | AGSPAGLAGASIIYNEQF
TRBJ2-7 | TRBV4-1 | ASSQEWHPYEQY
TRBJ1-1 | TRBV30 | AWSGQTGTGKAF
TRBJ2-3 | TRBV7-2 | ASSLGARGNTQY
TRBJ2-1 | TRBV30 | AWTASRAGVWVNEQF
TRBJ2-2 | TRBV10-3 | AISENSGIRLPTGELF
TRBJ2-1 | TRBV28 | ASSLSGLSPHYEQF
TRBJ2-2 | TRBV5-1 | ASSLAGANTGELF
TRBJ2-7 | TRBV5-1 | ASSLLADSYEQY
TRBJ1-1 | TRBV7-3 | ASSLGGGTEAF
TRBJ2-3 | TRBV5-4 | ASSRTSGSPSTDTQY
TRBJ2-3 | TRBV9 | ASNAGATDTQY
TRBJ2-5 | TRBV9 | ASSALFRPGETQY
TRBJ1-2 | TRBV5-8 | ASSLAGETGSLRIYGYT
TRBJ2-3 | TRBV5-1 | ASSVAGGSGTDTQY
TRBJ2-1 | TRBV7-3 | ASSLKGIAGVSYNEQF
TRBJ2-7 | TRBV6-6 | ASSWRGEQY
TRBJ1-1 | TRBV10-2 | ASSDRFGAMNTEAF
TRBJ2-7 | TRBV18 | ASSIQDSSYEQY
TRBJ2-1 | TRBV7-9 | ASSSWRGSGGDNEQF
TRBJ1-1 | TRBV7-9 | AVGPGQNEAF
TRBJ1-2 | TRBV29-1 | SVEDLDGRRGYGYT
TRBJ2-4 | TRBV15 | ATSRDGGRGDIQY
TRBJ2-6 | TRBV10-3 | AIRVMTESGANVLT
TRBJ2-6 | TRBV19 | ASSIVGQGASGANVLT
TRBJ2-1 | TRBV5-4 | ASSLELATIEQF
TRBJ2-5 | TRBV5-1 | ASSPGSGETQY
TRBJ2-2 | TRBV7-9 | ASSLSGGTGELF
TRBJ1-2 | TRBV5-1 | ASSLPGGGLGYT
TRBJ2-2 | TRBV7-6 | ASSPAGTGNTGELF
TRBJ2-1 | TRBV19 | ASSSRNEQF
TRBJ1-5 | TRBV4-1 | ASSGHISNQPQH
TRBJ2-1 | TRBV7-3 | ASSWTSGAEQF
TRBJ2-1 | TRBV2 | AGRKDYPEQF
TRBJ1-3 | TRBV9 | ASSPGGGRSGNTIY
TRBJ2-7 | TRBV5-1 | ASSLAGGFLEQY
TRBJ2-2 | TRBV19 | ASSLPLRFMAGELF
TRBJ2-1 | TRBV10-3 | AISPTSGDNEQF
TRBJ2-3 | TRBV19 | ASKRAGADQRPADTQY
TRBJ1-1 | TRBV18 | ASSPLGQQNTEAF
TRBJ2-3 | TRBV27 | ASSSETSGLTDTQY
TRBJ2-7 | TRBV6-4 | ASSDSGMGTGPYEQY
TRBJ1-5 | TRBV19 | ASSMDRDQPQH
TRBJ2-7 | TRBV2 | ASSGRPGVRHEQY
TRBJ2-3 | TRBV15 | ATSRARDRGRLVSTDTQY
TRBJ2-7 | TRBV7-9 | ASLSSGSNEQY
TRBJ2-7 | TRBV28 | ASSSQQGVSYEQY